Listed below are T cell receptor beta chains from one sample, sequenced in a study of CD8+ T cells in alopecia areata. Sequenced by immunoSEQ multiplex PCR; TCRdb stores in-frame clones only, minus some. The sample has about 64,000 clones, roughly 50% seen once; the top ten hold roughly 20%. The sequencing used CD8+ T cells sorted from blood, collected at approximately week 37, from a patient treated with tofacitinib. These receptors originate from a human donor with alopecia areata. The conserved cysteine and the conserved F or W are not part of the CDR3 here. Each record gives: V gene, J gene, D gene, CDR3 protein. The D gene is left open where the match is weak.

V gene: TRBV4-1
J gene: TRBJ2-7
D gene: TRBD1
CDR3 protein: ASSRGTGAYEQY

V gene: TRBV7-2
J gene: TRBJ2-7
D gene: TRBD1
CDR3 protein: ASSLNDPIDRDWSYEQY

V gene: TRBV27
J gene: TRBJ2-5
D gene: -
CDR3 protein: ASSPTPGEGETQY

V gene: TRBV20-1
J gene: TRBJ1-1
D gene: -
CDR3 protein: SARTSPEAF

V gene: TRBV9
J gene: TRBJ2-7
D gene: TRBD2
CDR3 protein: ASSHRIGRDPGAYYEQY

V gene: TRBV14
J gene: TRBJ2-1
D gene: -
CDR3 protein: ASQSSYNEQF

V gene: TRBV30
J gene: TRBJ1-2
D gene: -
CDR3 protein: AWNKGGPGYT

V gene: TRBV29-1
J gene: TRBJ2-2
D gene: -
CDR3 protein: SVDGKVTGELF

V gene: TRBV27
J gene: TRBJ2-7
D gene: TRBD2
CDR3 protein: ASSLGASGSSEQY

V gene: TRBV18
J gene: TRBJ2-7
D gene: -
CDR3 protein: ASSPKDISYEQY

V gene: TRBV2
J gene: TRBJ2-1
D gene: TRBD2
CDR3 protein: ASSGTSSGNEQF

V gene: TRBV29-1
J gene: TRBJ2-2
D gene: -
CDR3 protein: SPGGRPGTGELF

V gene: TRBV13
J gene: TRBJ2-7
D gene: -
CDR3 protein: ASSSSPPAGGEQY

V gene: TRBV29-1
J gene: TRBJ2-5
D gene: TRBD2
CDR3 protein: SGGTSGRGRQETQY

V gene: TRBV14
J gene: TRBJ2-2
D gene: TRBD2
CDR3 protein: ASSQRSWGLANTGELF

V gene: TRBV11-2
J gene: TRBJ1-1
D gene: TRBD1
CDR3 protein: ASSQGRTGWDTEAF

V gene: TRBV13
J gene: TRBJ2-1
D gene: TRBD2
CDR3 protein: ASSSPGLAQEQF

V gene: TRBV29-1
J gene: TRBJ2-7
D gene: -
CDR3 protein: SARGGRSYEQY

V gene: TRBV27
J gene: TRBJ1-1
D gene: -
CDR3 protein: ASRDSLTEAF

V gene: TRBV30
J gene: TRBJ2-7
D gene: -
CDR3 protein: AWSPSWNYEQY

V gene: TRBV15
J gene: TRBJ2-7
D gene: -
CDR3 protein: ATSRAHRQDSYEQY

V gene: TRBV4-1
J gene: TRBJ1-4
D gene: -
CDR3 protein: ASSQEGRATNEKLF

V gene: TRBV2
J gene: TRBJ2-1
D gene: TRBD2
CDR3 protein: ASSSGLASYNEQF

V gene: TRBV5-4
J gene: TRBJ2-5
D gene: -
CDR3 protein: ASCRWGEETQY

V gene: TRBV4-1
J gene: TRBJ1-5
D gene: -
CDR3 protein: ASSQFEGDGQPQH

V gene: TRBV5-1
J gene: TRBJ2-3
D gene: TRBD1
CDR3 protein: ASKGAEPRPDTQY

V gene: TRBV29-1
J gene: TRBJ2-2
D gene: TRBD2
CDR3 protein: SGEIAGGNTGELF

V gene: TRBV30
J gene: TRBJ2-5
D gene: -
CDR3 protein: ASTDFGETQY

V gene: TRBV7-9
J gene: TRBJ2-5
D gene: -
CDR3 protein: ASSSSWGEQETQY

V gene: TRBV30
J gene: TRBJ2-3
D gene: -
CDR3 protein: AWSGGTDTQY

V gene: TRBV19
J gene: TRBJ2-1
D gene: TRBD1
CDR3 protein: ASSMGTGPYNEQF

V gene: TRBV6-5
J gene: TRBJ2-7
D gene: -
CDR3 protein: ASSSPVAAAEEQY

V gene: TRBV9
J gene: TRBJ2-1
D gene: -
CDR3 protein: ASSVRGGEQF

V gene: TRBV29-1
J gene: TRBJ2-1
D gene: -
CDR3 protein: SVEVGDRVYNEQF

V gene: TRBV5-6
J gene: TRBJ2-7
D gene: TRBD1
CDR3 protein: ASSLNTGVHYEQY

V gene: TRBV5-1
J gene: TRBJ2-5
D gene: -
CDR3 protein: ASSGCAYQETQY

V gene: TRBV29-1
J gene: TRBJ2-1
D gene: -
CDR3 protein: SVSGPQDNEQF

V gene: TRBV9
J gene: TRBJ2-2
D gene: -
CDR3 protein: ASSVLVDTGELF

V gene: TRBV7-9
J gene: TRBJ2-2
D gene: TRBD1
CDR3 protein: ASSAPGQGNTGELF

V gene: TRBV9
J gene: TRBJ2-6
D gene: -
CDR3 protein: ASSGGGTGANVLT

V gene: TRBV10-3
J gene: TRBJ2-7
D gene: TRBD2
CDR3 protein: ATQSGSSYEQY

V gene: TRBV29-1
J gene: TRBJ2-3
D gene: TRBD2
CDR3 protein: SALPTSPSTDTQY

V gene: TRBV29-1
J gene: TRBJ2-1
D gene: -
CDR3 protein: SAEVARSYNEQF